The source of this TCR beta chain is a study of chemoradiotherapy in HPV16-positive cancers. Findings and caveats of the study: Candidate HPV-specific clones and E7-related TCR motifs grew in tumor during treatment. HPV-specific T cells were functionally defined from only a couple of HPV16-positive patients. For HPV16-positive patients, expanding HPV-responsive T cells associated with longer recurrence-free survival.

CDR3 size: 14 residues. V lost 5 bases to trimming and J lost 6 bases, with 14 bases between them. Germline assignment: CDR1 SGHTA and CDR2 FQGNSA. The protocol was immunoSEQ multiplex PCR, while the TCRdb copy is restricted to in-frame clones and leaves out a portion. The repertoire holds about 53,000 clones, with around nine tenths as singletons. On this clone: Its antigen is unknown.

The clonotype was recovered from a human donor with HPV-associated anogenital cancer. The V call is TRBV7-2, the J call TRBJ2-1, with D unresolved. This sample comprised blood, obtained from a patient who underwent chemoradiotherapy. CDR3 nucleotides: TGTGCCAGCAGCCCGACTCTAGTTTCCAATGAGCAGTTCTTC. Translated, it gives CASSPTLVSNEQFF.